The 17 T cell receptor beta chains listed next were all sequenced from one sample in a study of PD-L1 blockade in urothelial cancer. Time point of the sample: pretreatment peripheral blood. This table comes from immunoSEQ multiplex PCR, and its TCRdb copy is limited to in-frame clones, with some not included. Of about 35,000 clones listed, roughly 80% are singletons. This sample comprised PBMCs, obtained around atezolizumab (anti-PD-L1) treatment. These receptors came from a man aged 55 to 70 with urothelial cancer.

This sequence joins TRBV30 and TRBJ2-3, with a possible D match to TRBD1 (6 bases). The CDR3 covers 15 residues. In germline, CDR1 is GTSNPN, CDR2 SVGIG (reference sequence). The V end was cut by 0 bases, the J end by 4 bases, with 14 bases between. The DNA of the CDR3 is TGTGCCTGGAGTGTACCGCTCGGACAGTCAGATACGCAGTATTTT. As protein: CAWSVPLGQSDTQYF.

The chain has TRBV28 and TRBJ1-2; 9 bases match TRBD1. The J segment lost 1 base and the V segment lost 5 bases, leaving 8 bases of the junction unmatched. This CDR3 has 16 amino acids. Germline CDR1 MDHEN, CDR2 SYDVKM. In DNA form, the CDR3 reads TGTGCCAGCAGTGCTCCGGGACAGGGAGATAACTATGGCTACACCTTC. It is translated as CASSAPGQGDNYGYTF.

The genes are TRBV11-2 and TRBJ2-7; D might be TRBD1 (6 bases). Germline V gives CDR1 SGHAT, CDR2 FQNNGV. V was shortened by 0 bases and J by 7 bases, with 7 bases between the two germline ends. This CDR3 spans 12 amino acids. This CDR3 is CASSLDRGEQYF. As DNA, the CDR3 is TGTGCCAGCAGCTTAGATAGGGGGGAGCAGTACTTC.

The rearrangement links TRBV5-1 to TRBJ1-1; weak D call: TRBD1 (5 bases). The CDR3 is 14 amino acids. The V end was cut by 0 bases, the J end by 2 bases, with 8 bases between. The V gene's germline CDR1 is SGHRS and CDR2 YFSETQ. The CDR3, as DNA: TGCGCCAGCAGCTTGGCACAGGAAAACACTGAAGCTTTCTTT. Its protein is CASSLAQENTEAFF.

The chain couples TRBV7-9 to TRBJ2-3, with TRBD1 matching 9 bases. This CDR3 region has 15 residues. The V gene end was trimmed by 5 bases and the J gene end by 3 bases; junction bases not matched to a gene: 6. Germline lookup yields CDR1 SEHNR and CDR2 FQNEAQ (reference sequence). The CDR3 protein is CASSRDRGATDTQYF. The CDR3 nucleotides read TGTGCCAGCAGCCGCGACAGGGGGGCGACAGATACGCAGTATTTT.

This clone was detected only once. This chain connects TRBV7-3 to TRBJ1-6; D perhaps matches TRBD1 (6 bases). Trimming took off 3 bases at V and 8 bases at J, with 8 bases between the two ends. This CDR3 contains 13 residues. The germline V gene has CDR1 SGHTA and CDR2 FQGTGA. CDR3 DNA sequence: TGTGCCAGCAGCTTGAACAGGGATTCACCCCTCCACTTT. This translates into CASSLNRDSPLHF.

The chain uses TRBV30 and TRBJ1-6, with a possible D match to TRBD1 (5 bases). With 4 bases removed from V and 7 bases from J, the gap between germline ends came to 11 bases. The CDR3 consists of 13 residues. Germline V gene sequence: CDR1 GTSNPN, CDR2 SVGIG (reference sequence). CDR3: CAWMAGRNSPLHF. The CDR3 coding sequence is TGTGCCTGGATGGCGGGGCGGAATTCACCCCTCCACTTT.

This rearrangement joins TRBV28 to TRBJ1-5; D unclear. V was trimmed by 6 bases and J by 3 bases, leaving 12 bases between them. Germline lookup yields CDR1 MDHEN and CDR2 SYDVKM. CDR3 length: 14 residues. The CDR3 sequence: CASSSGEDNQPQHF. CDR3 bases: TGTGCCAGCAGCTCCGGAGAGGACAATCAGCCCCAGCATTTT.

J is TRBJ2-3 and V is TRBV19; a weak D match, TRBD2 (6 bases). Trimming cost V 4 bases and J 4 bases, with 15 bases left between them. The CDR3 loop spans 15 amino acids. CDR1 is LNHDA, CDR2 SQIVND, per germline (reference sequence). For the CDR3, the DNA is TGTGCCAGTAGTAGCAGACTAGTCCGGGCAGATACGCAGTATTTT. It is translated as CASSSRLVRADTQYF.

This clone was counted a few times. The chain recombines TRBV2 with TRBJ2-5; unclear D gene. The CDR3 consists of 16 residues. V lost 0 bases, J lost 1 base, and 12 bases lay in between. CDR1 and CDR2 (germline): SNHLY, FYNNEI. The CDR3 here is CASSEAREASQETQYF. Written as DNA, the CDR3 is TGTGCCAGCAGTGAAGCGCGTGAAGCTTCCCAAGAGACCCAGTACTTC.

V and J are TRBV7-6 and TRBJ1-6, with D perhaps matching TRBD1 (5 bases). V was trimmed by 4 bases and J by 9 bases, leaving 25 bases between them. The CDR3 is 18 amino acids. Germline V gene lookup returns CDR1 SGHVS and CDR2 FNYEAQ. Here the CDR3 reads CASSSAGLISRLGSPLHF. CDR3 DNA sequence: TGTGCCAGCAGCTCCGCAGGGTTAATCTCTCGTCTGGGTTCACCCCTCCACTTT.

The V call is TRBV5-5, the J call TRBJ1-2; weak D call: TRBD1 (6 bases). Germline V CDR1 and CDR2: SGHKS, YYEKEE (reference sequence). The CDR3 runs 13 residues. The V gene lost 2 bases and the J gene lost 7 bases, with 12 bases spanning the gap. The CDR3: CASSLQGWRGYTF. The CDR3 nucleotides are TGTGCCAGCAGCTTACAGGGATGGCGTGGCTACACCTTC.

This rearrangement joins TRBV2 to TRBJ1-6, with 7 bases aligning to TRBD1. V shed 4 bases and J 8 bases; nucleotides not matched to a gene: 5. CDR1 SNHLY and CDR2 FYNNEI come from the germline V gene. There are 14 residues in the CDR3. CDR3: CASSAGTAHSPLHF. The CDR3, as DNA: TGTGCCAGCAGTGCGGGGACAGCCCATTCACCCCTCCACTTT.

This clone turned up a few times. The rearrangement joins TRBV6-6 to TRBJ1-4, with D perhaps TRBD1 (5 bases). The germline CDR1 and CDR2 sequences are MNHNY and SVGAGI (reference sequence). This CDR3 comprises 13 residues. Trimming took 2 bases from V and 5 from J, leaving 6 bases between them. The CDR3 is CASSYRQNEKLFF. The CDR3 nucleotides are TGTGCCAGCAGTTACCGACAGAATGAAAAACTGTTTTTT.

This rearrangement joins TRBV2 to TRBJ1-3, with D perhaps TRBD1 (6 bases). Per germline, CDR1 SNHLY and CDR2 FYNNEI. Trimming removed 7 bases from V and 4 bases from J, with 14 bases in between. The CDR3 is made up of 14 amino acids. As DNA, the CDR3 is TGTGCCAGCACCCTGAGGGGGGGCGGAAACACCATATATTTT. Its translation is CASTLRGGGNTIYF.

In its sample, this clone was seen a few times. V and J are TRBV30 and TRBJ1-5; D unclear. Trimming pared 0 bases from V and 7 bases from J, leaving 13 bases between. CDR1 is GTSNPN and CDR2 is SVGIG in the germline V gene (reference sequence). This CDR3 has 14 amino acids. Here the CDR3 reads CAWSVPGTGQPQHF. The DNA of the CDR3 is TGTGCCTGGAGTGTACCCGGAACGGGGCAGCCCCAGCATTTT.

The genes are TRBV5-1 and TRBJ1-1; D gene ambiguous. This CDR3 is built from 16 residues. The V gene lost 0 bases and the J gene lost 0 bases, with 12 bases spanning the gap. Germline loops: CDR1 SGHRS, CDR2 YFSETQ. The CDR3 here is CASSLEVGPMNTEAFF. DNA for the CDR3: TGCGCCAGCAGCTTGGAGGTGGGCCCTATGAACACTGAAGCTTTCTTT.